This T cell receptor (beta chain) stems from a study of cytomegalovirus exposure and HLA in healthy donors. This CDR3 contains 12 residues. Between the trimmed V and J ends, which lost 8 bases and 1 base, there was a span of 8 bases. The V gene's germline CDR1 is WNHNN and CDR2 SYGVQD (reference sequence). PCR amplification relied on 60 Vbeta primers (plus 13 Jbeta primers). Original data processing: Later reanalysis found 80 million or so unique TCR beta chains, approximately 11 million of them shared. Libraries were prepared by immunoSEQ multiplex PCR; TCRdb keeps only in-frame clonotypes and omits some of them. The D gene and trimming were derived from the DNA, and the V and J assignments and clone size from that table. This table has some 98,000 clones, approximately 82% appearing once.

Sequenced: PBMCs. The chain uses TRBV10-1 and TRBJ1-1, with D maybe TRBD1 (5 bases). This clonotype was obtained from a female donor in good health and CMV-seropositive. The CDR3 spells CASRGGNTEAFF. CDR3 DNA sequence: TGCGCCAGCCGGGGGGGGAACACTGAAGCTTTCTTT.